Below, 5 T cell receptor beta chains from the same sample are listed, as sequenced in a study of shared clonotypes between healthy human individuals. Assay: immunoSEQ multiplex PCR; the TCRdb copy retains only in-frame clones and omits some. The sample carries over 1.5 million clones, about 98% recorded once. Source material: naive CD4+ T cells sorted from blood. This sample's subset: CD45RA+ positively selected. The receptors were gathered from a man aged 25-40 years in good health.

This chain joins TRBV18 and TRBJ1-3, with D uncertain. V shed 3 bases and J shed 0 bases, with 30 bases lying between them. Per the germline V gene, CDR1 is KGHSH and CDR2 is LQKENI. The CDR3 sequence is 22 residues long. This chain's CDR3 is CASSPLPGPSGQANSSGNTIYF. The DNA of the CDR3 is TGTGCCAGCTCACCCCTGCCAGGTCCCAGCGGGCAGGCAAATTCCTCTGGAAACACCATATATTTT.

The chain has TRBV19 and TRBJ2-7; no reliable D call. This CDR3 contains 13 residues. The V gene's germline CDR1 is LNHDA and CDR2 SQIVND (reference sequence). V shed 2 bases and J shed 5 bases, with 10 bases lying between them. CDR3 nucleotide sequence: TGTGCCAGTAGTATACATACAGATAACGAGCAGTACTTC. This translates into CASSIHTDNEQYF.

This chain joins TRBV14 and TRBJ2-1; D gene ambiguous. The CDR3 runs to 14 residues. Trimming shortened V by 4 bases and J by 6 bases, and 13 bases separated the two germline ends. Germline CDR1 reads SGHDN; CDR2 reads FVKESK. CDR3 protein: CASSPVGRPNEQFF. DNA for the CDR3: TGTGCCAGCAGCCCTGTGGGAAGACCCAATGAGCAGTTCTTC.

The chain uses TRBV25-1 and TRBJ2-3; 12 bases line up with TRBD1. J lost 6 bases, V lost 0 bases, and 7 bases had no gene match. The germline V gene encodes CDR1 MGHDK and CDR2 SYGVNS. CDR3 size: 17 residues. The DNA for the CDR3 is TGTGCCAGCAGTGAATATAAAGGGACAGGGGGCAGGGATACGCAGTATTTT. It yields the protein CASSEYKGTGGRDTQYF.

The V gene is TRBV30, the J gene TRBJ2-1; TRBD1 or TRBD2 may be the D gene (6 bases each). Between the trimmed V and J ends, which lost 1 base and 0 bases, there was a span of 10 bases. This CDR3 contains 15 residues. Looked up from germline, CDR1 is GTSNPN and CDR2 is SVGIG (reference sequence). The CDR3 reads CAWSGGGSSYNEQFF. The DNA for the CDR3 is TGTGCCTGGAGTGGAGGGGGGAGCTCCTACAATGAGCAGTTCTTC.